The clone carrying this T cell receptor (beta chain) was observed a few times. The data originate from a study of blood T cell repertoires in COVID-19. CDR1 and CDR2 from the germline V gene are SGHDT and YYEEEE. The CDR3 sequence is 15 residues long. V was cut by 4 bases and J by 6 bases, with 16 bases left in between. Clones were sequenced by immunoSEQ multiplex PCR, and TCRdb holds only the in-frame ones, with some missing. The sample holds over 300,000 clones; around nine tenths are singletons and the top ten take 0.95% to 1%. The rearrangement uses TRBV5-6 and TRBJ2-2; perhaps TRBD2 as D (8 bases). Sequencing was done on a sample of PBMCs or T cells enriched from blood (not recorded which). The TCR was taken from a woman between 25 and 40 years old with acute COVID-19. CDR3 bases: TGTGCCAGCAGCCCCGGGAGGGGGCACGCCGGGGAGCTGTTTTTT. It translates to CASSPGRGHAGELFF.